The T cell receptor beta chain described here comes from a study of PD-1 blockade in classical Hodgkin lymphoma. Sequencing was performed with immunoSEQ multiplex PCR; in TCRdb, only in-frame clones are kept and a portion is missing. The sample includes tens of thousands of clones, roughly nine tenths seen only once; the top ten take about a tenth. CDR3 length: 14 amino acids. The V and J ends lost 1 base and 8 bases respectively, with 12 bases between them. Per the germline V gene, CDR1 is MGHRA and CDR2 is YSYEKL. Specified time point: cycle 4 day 1 (C4D1), after less than 7 weeks of nivolumab. Relapse was seen in all patients after autologous stem cell transplantation, and brentuximab vedotin exposure was variable.

V and J are TRBV4-1 and TRBJ2-1, with D perhaps TRBD1 (7 bases). Sample: peripheral blood mononuclear cells (PBMCs), taken before the fourth cycle of nivolumab. This clonotype originated in a human donor with classical Hodgkin lymphoma. The CDR3 is CASSQGRGQDEQFF. CDR3 nucleotide sequence: TGCGCCAGCAGCCAAGGGAGGGGGCAGGATGAGCAGTTCTTC.